This record concerns one TCR beta chain sequence. Its target is unknown. Assay used: immunoSEQ multiplex PCR; TCRdb lists only in-frame clones, some missing. This table has about 88,000 clones, about 85% appearing once. The germline V gene encodes CDR1 MGHRA and CDR2 YSYEKL. The V gene end was trimmed by 2 bases and the J gene end by 2 bases; junction bases not matched to a gene: 5. The CDR3 runs 16 residues. This entry belongs to a study of OX40 agonist ivuxolimab in advanced cancers. Study-wide results and limits: Expanded clones belonging to CD8+ T cells outnumbered, on average, those of CD4+. At 0.1 to 3.0 mg/kg and by week 6, CD4+ and CD8+ T cells in the blood had expanded clonally.

Exclusion of a patient followed from autoimmune disease history or systemic immunosuppression. The receptor was derived from an adult with an advanced solid tumor such as melanoma, head and neck, liver or kidney cancer. This specimen was CD4+ or CD8+ T cells sorted from blood, taken in a trial of the OX40 agonist ivuxolimab. V usage is TRBV4-1 and J usage is TRBJ2-1, with 8 nucleotides matching TRBD2. The CDR3 loop reads CASSQPTSAPYNEQFF. The CDR3 DNA reads as TGCGCCAGCAGCCAACCGACTAGCGCTCCCTACAATGAGCAGTTCTTC.